This is a list of T cell receptor beta chains from one sample in a study of Ad26.COV2.S vaccination and SARS-CoV-2 variants. Repertoires were generated with immunoSEQ multiplex PCR, while TCRdb's copy carries only in-frame clones and drops some. The repertoire holds 350,000 to 450,000 clones, with 87% as singletons. Material: peripheral blood, obtained in a trial of Ad26.COV2.S vaccine versus placebo. These receptors originate from a person between 18 and 59 years old who received the Ad26.COV2.S COVID-19 vaccine or a placebo. Both conserved end residues are part of each CDR3. A D gene is named only where the DNA matches it firmly. Rows give clone size only sometimes, using once, few, many, or a class for an expanded clone.

CSAGLSQGAEAFF	TGCAGCGCCGGACTCTCACAGGGCGCTGAAGCTTTCTTT	NA	TRBJ1-1	NA	TRBV29-1
CASSPRQTSPYEQYF	TGTGCCAGCAGCCCTCGACAGACTTCCCCCTACGAGCAGTACTTC	NA	TRBJ2-7	NA	TRBV9
CAWSVFGAETQYF	TGTGCCTGGAGTGTATTTGGGGCAGAGACCCAGTACTTC	NA	TRBJ2-5	NA	TRBV30
CASSLGPGMNSPLHF	TGTGCCAGCAGCTTAGGGCCAGGGATGAATTCACCCCTCCACTTT	few	TRBJ1-6	NA	TRBV7-9
CASSSPRWHGYTF	TGTGCCAGCAGTTCTCCTCGTTGGCATGGCTACACCTTC	once	TRBJ1-2	NA	TRBV28
CASSYASVSLQETQYF	TGTGCCAGCAGTTACGCCAGCGTTTCTCTGCAAGAGACCCAGTACTTC	NA	TRBJ2-5	NA	TRBV6-5
CASSTYGQNNGNEQFF	TGTGCCAGCAGCACCTACGGACAGAACAACGGCAATGAGCAGTTCTTC	NA	TRBJ2-1	NA	TRBV7-8
CSASWGEQETQYF	TGCAGCGCCAGCTGGGGGGAACAAGAGACCCAGTACTTC	NA	TRBJ2-5	NA	TRBV29-1
CASSKTSGVYNEQFF	TGTGCCAGCAGCAAAACTAGCGGGGTTTACAATGAGCAGTTCTTC	NA	TRBJ2-1	TRBD2	TRBV6-2/TRBV6-3
CASSPIGSGTQHF	TGTGCCAGCAGCCCCATTGGATCCGGGACCCAGCATTTT	NA	TRBJ1-5	NA	TRBV3-1/TRBV3-2
CAMGGSGNTIYF	TGTGCCATGGGGGGCTCTGGAAACACCATATATTTT	few	TRBJ1-3	NA	TRBV10-3
CASSRDRHYEQYF	TGTGCCAGCAGTCGGGACAGACACTACGAGCAGTACTTC	NA	TRBJ2-7	TRBD1	TRBV6-5
CASSQQGNYGYTF	TGTGCCAGCAGCCAACAGGGTAACTATGGCTACACCTTC	NA	TRBJ1-2	NA	TRBV3-1/TRBV3-2
CASSLGRSPLHF	TGTGCCAGCAGCTTGGGCCGGTCACCCCTCCACTTT	NA	TRBJ1-6	NA	TRBV5-4
CASSLSNSMSTEAFF	TGTGCCAGCAGTTTATCGAACAGTATGAGCACTGAAGCTTTCTTT	NA	TRBJ1-1	NA	TRBV27
CASRAGTGVDNQPQHF	TGCGCCAGCAGGGCGGGGACAGGCGTGGACAATCAGCCCCAGCATTTT	NA	TRBJ1-5	TRBD1	TRBV5-1
CASSLGANEQFF	TGTGCCAGCAGCTTAGGAGCCAATGAGCAGTTCTTC	NA	TRBJ2-1	NA	TRBV7-2
CATSRCFSHESGNTIYF	TGTGCCACCAGTAGGTGCTTCAGCCACGAGTCTGGAAACACCATATATTTT	NA	TRBJ1-3	NA	TRBV24-1
CAWSVWGGGNTIYF	TGTGCCTGGAGTGTGTGGGGTGGTGGAAACACCATATATTTT	NA	TRBJ1-3	NA	TRBV30
CASVPRNDSPYEQYF	TGTGCCAGCGTACCTCGGAATGACAGCCCCTACGAGCAGTACTTC	NA	TRBJ2-7	NA	TRBV5-3
CASSQVPQGTYEQYF	TGTGCCAGCAGCCAAGTTCCCCAGGGAACCTACGAGCAGTACTTC	NA	TRBJ2-7	NA	TRBV3-1/TRBV3-2
CASSTGTNNEQFF	TGTGCCAGCAGTACCGGGACGAACAATGAGCAGTTCTTC	NA	TRBJ2-1	NA	TRBV12-3/TRBV12-4
CASSAWGGDGNQPQHF	TGTGCCAGCAGTGCCTGGGGGGGGGATGGCAATCAGCCCCAGCATTTT	NA	TRBJ1-5	NA	TRBV25-1
CASSQIAGELFF	TGTGCCAGCTCACAAATTGCCGGGGAGCTGTTTTTT	NA	TRBJ2-2	NA	TRBV18
CASSLGGGAFF	TGTGCCAGCAGCTTAGGCGGGGGAGCTTTCTTT	NA	TRBJ1-1	NA	TRBV13
CASSSAVTGGALVQYF	TGCGCCAGCAGCTCAGCGGTAACAGGGGGCGCCTTGGTCCAGTACTTC	NA	TRBJ2-5	TRBD1	TRBV5-1
CAIRPLGQEAYGYTF	TGTGCCATCAGACCTTTAGGACAGGAAGCCTATGGCTACACCTTC	NA	TRBJ1-2	TRBD1	TRBV10-3
CASSLGTTNTGELFF	TGTGCCAGCAGCTTAGGGACAACGAACACCGGGGAGCTGTTTTTT	NA	TRBJ2-2	NA	TRBV7-2
CATSRDPGAYEQYF	TGTGCCACCAGCAGAGACCCGGGGGCCTACGAGCAGTACTTC	NA	TRBJ2-7	NA	TRBV15
CASSLARGGTNTEAFF	TGCGCCAGCAGCTTGGCCAGAGGGGGGACGAACACTGAAGCTTTCTTT	NA	TRBJ1-1	NA	TRBV5-1
CASSQSVGGGELFF	TGCGCCAGCAGTCAATCTGTAGGTGGCGGGGAGCTGTTTTTT	NA	TRBJ2-2	NA	TRBV23-1
CATSRVREPYEQYF	TGTGCCACCAGCAGAGTACGGGAACCCTACGAGCAGTACTTC	NA	TRBJ2-7	NA	TRBV15
CASSRGRFNQPQHF	TGTGCCAGCAGCCGCGGGCGTTTTAATCAGCCCCAGCATTTT	NA	TRBJ1-5	NA	TRBV5-6
CASSPDEVSNQPQHF	TGTGCCAGCAGCCCCGATGAGGTTAGCAATCAGCCCCAGCATTTT	NA	TRBJ1-5	NA	TRBV7-9
CASSYRPGAITDTQYF	TGTGCCAGCAGTTACCGACCGGGCGCAATCACAGATACGCAGTATTTT	once	TRBJ2-3	NA	TRBV6-2/TRBV6-3
CASSESVSHEQYF	TGTGCCAGCAGTGAATCCGTCTCCCACGAGCAGTACTTC	NA	TRBJ2-7	NA	TRBV6-1
CASGIGRGSYEQYF	TGCGCCAGCGGCATAGGAAGGGGATCCTACGAGCAGTACTTC	NA	TRBJ2-7	NA	TRBV5-1
CAWYPRGVNGKLFF	TGTGCCTGGTACCCCCGGGGGGTAAATGGAAAACTGTTTTTT	NA	TRBJ1-4	NA	TRBV30
CASSQDAGTEAFF	TGCGCCAGCAGCCAAGATGCAGGTACTGAAGCTTTCTTT	NA	TRBJ1-1	NA	TRBV4-3